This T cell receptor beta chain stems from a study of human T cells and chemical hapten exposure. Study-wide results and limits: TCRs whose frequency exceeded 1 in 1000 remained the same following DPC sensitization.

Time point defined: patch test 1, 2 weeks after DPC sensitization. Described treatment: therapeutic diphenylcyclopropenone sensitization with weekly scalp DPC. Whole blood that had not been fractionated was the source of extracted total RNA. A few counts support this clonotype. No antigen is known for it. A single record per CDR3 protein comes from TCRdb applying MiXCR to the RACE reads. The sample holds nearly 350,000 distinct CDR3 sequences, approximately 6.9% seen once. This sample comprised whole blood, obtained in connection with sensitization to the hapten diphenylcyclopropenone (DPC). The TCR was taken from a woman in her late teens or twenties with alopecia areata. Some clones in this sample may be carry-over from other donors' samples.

CDR3 loop: CSSLDRDTEAFF. The CDR3 region has the DNA TGCAGTTCCTTGGACAGGGACACTGAAGCTTTCTTT. The V and J genes are TRBV20-1 and TRBJ1-1; 8 bases are shared with TRBD1. CDR3 size: 12 residues. Germline V CDR1 and CDR2: DFQATT, SNEGSKA (reference sequence). The junction had 5 bases not matched to a gene; V was cut back by 8 bases and J by 3 bases.